Listed here is a single T cell receptor beta chain. The target antigen is unknown. CDR3 length: 18 amino acids. Germline V gives CDR1 MNHEY, CDR2 SMNVEV (reference sequence). V was cut by 4 bases and J by 5 bases, with 21 bases left in between. This entry belongs to a study of graft-versus-host responses after intestinal transplantation. Points from the study as a whole: Levels of circulating GvH clones at their peak were associated with early post-transplant HvG declines. Within the allografts of patients who had graft-donor T cell macrochimerism, graft-versus-host to host-versus-graft clonal ratios were high. Recipient marrow harbored GvH clones, some of which surfaced first in ileum or blood.

Assay: immunoSEQ multiplex PCR; the TCRdb copy retains only in-frame clones and omits some. There are under 20,000 clones in the sample; over 75% occur only once, and about 2.1% lies in the top ten. The V gene is TRBV27, the J gene TRBJ2-6; the D is unclear. The sequence derives from a human patient who received an intestinal transplant, so some T cells may come from the graft donor. This specimen consisted of PBMCs, obtained 14 days after transplant. In nucleotides, the CDR3 is TGTGCCAGCAGTTACATGGTCTGGCTACAAAGTCGGGCCAACGTCCTGACTTTC. It specifies CASSYMVWLQSRANVLTF.